This record concerns one T cell receptor (beta chain) sequence. The antigen is not known. These data come from a study of OX40 agonist ivuxolimab in advanced cancers. In the study overall: Three partial responders included one hepatocellular carcinoma patient and two cutaneous melanoma patients. Study-level results: Clonal expansion in partial responders at 0.1-3.0 mg/kg ranked among the lowest.

V was pared by 0 bases and J by 4 bases, with 3 bases of the junction left unmatched. The CDR3 loop spans 14 amino acids. Germline lookup yields CDR1 SGHRS and CDR2 YFSETQ. Produced via immunoSEQ multiplex PCR; TCRdb's table is partial and in-frame only. The data contain 40,000 to 65,000 clones, almost 85% of them singletons. The chain combines TRBV5-1 with TRBJ1-1, with 7 bases aligning to TRBD1. Sequenced here: CD4+ or CD8+ T cells sorted from blood, sampled in a trial of the OX40 agonist ivuxolimab. The source is an adult with an advanced solid tumor such as melanoma, head and neck, liver or kidney cancer. The DNA of the CDR3 is TGCGCCAGCAGCTTGGAGACAGGGATCACTGAAGCTTTCTTT. This encodes CASSLETGITEAFF. Supplemented by reference TRBV5-1 and TRBJ1-1, the full variable domain reads KAGVTQTPRYLIKTRGQQVTLSCSPISGHRSVSWYQQTPGQGLQFLFEYFSETQRNKGNFPGRFSGRQFSNSRSEMNVSTLELGDSALYLCASSLETGITEAFFGQGTRLTVV.